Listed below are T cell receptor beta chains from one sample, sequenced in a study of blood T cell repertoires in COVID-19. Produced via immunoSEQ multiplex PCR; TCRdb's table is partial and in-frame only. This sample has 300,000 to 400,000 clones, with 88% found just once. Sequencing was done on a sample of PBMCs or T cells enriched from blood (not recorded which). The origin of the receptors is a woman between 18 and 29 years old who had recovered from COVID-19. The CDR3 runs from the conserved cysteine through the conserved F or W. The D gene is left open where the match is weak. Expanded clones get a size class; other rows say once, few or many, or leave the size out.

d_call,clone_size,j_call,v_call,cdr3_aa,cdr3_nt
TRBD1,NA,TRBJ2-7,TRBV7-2,CASSPDRISYEQYF,TGTGCCAGCAGCCCGGACAGGATCTCCTACGAGCAGTACTTC
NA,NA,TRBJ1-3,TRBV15,CATSRDRAITGNTIYF,TGTGCCACCAGCAGAGATCGAGCGATAACTGGAAACACCATATATTTT
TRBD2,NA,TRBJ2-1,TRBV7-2,CASSSGLAGGQQFF,TGTGCCAGCAGCTCTGGACTAGCGGGGGGGCAACAGTTCTTC
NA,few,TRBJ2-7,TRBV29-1,CSVGGAYEQYF,TGCAGCGTTGGGGGGGCCTACGAGCAGTACTTC
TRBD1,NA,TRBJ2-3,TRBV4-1,CASSENRGPSFDTQYF,TGCGCCAGCAGCGAGAACAGGGGGCCGAGTTTTGATACGCAGTATTTT
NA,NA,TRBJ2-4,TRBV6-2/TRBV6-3,CASSRRTSGNIQYF,TGTGCCAGCAGTCGAAGAACGTCAGGAAACATTCAGTACTTC
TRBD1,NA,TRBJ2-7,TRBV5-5,CASSLLGLGTGSSYEQYF,TGTGCCAGCAGCTTACTCGGTCTCGGGACAGGGTCCTCCTACGAGCAGTACTTC
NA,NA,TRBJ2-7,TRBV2,CASTFPGQVSYEQYF,TGTGCCAGCACTTTCCCCGGCCAGGTCTCCTACGAGCAGTACTTC
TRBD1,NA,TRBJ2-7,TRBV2,CASSDRGNYEQYF,TGTGCCAGCAGTGACAGGGGGAACTACGAGCAGTACTTC
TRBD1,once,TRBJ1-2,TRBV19,CASSLDRGYGYTF,TGTGCCAGTAGTTTGGACAGGGGCTATGGCTACACCTTC
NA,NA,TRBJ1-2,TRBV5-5,CASSLGQAYNYGYTF,TGTGCCAGCAGCTTGGGCCAGGCCTATAACTATGGCTACACCTTC
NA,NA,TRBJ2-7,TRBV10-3,CAISGGQADEQYF,TGTGCCATCAGTGGGGGTCAAGCGGACGAGCAGTACTTC
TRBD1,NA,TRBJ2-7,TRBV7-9,CASSLGLRDRESYEQYF,TGTGCCAGCAGCTTAGGGCTTAGGGACAGGGAATCCTACGAGCAGTACTTC
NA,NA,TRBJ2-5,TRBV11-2,CASSLLQETQYF,TGTGCCAGCAGCTTACTACAAGAGACCCAGTACTTC
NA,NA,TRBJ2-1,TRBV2,CASIPGSYNEQFF,TGTGCCAGCATTCCAGGGTCCTACAATGAGCAGTTCTTC
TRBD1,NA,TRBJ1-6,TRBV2,CASSELDRGRSPLHF,TGTGCCAGCAGTGAATTGGACAGGGGGCGTTCACCCCTCCACTTT
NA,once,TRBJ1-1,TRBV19,CASSIEVRRPGSYTEAFF,TGTGCCAGTAGTATAGAAGTTAGGCGGCCAGGGTCGTACACTGAAGCTTTCTTT
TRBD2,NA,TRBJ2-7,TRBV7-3,CASSLAGGNSYEQYF,TGTGCCAGCAGCCTTGCGGGGGGGAACTCCTACGAGCAGTACTTC
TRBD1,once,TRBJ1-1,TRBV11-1,CASSWGTGANTEAFF,TGTGCCAGCAGCTGGGGGACAGGGGCCAACACTGAAGCTTTCTTT
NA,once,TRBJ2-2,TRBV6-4,CASSEGVENTGELFF,TGTGCCAGCAGTGAGGGAGTCGAGAACACCGGGGAGCTGTTTTTT
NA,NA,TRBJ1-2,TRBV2,CASSDPGGANYGYTF,TGTGCCAGCAGTGATCCGGGGGGGGCGAACTATGGCTACACCTTC
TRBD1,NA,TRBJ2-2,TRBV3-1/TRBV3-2,CASSQRGRGGHTGELFF,TGTGCCAGCAGCCAAAGGGGGCGCGGTGGTCACACCGGGGAGCTGTTTTTT
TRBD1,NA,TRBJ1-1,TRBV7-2,CASSPTLTGTEAFF,TGTGCCAGCAGCCCCACCCTGACAGGGACTGAAGCTTTCTTT
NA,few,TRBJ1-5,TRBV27,CASSLWRNFSNQPQHF,TGTGCCAGCAGTTTATGGAGGAACTTTAGCAATCAGCCCCAGCATTTT
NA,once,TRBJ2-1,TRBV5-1,CASSLGQANNEQFF,TGCGCCAGCAGCTTGGGTCAGGCCAACAATGAGCAGTTCTTC
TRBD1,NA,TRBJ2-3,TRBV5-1,CASSLGQGADTQYF,TGCGCCAGCAGCTTGGGACAGGGCGCAGATACGCAGTATTTT
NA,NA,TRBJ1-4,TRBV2,CASSDPGQGEKLFF,TGTGCCAGCAGTGATCCAGGCCAGGGTGAAAAACTGTTTTTT
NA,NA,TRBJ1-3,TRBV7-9,CASSSIGDRKGGNTIYF,TGTGCCAGCAGCTCGATTGGAGACAGGAAGGGTGGAAACACCATATATTTT
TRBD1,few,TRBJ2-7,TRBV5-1,CASSFRTGRYEQYF,TGCGCCAGCAGCTTCAGGACAGGGAGGTACGAGCAGTACTTC
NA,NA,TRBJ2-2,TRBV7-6,CASSYGVGGVAGELFF,TGTGCCAGCAGCTACGGGGTCGGGGGTGTAGCCGGGGAGCTGTTTTTT
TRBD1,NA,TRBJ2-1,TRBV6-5,CASSWTGGYEQFF,TGTGCCAGCAGTTGGACAGGGGGTTATGAGCAGTTCTTC
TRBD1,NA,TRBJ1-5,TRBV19,CASSIGDRDGQPQHF,TGTGCCAGTAGTATAGGGGACAGGGATGGTCAGCCCCAGCATTTT
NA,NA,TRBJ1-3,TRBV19,CASMRQLDPGNTIYF,TGTGCCAGTATGAGGCAGTTAGATCCTGGAAACACCATATATTTT
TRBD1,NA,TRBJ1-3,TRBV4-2,CASSQLGTGNLLSGNTIYF,TGTGCCAGCAGCCAACTCGGGACAGGAAATCTCCTCTCTGGAAACACCATATATTTT
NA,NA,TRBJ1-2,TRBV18,CASSPPNQGRVANYGYTF,TGTGCCAGCTCACCACCAAACCAGGGGAGGGTAGCTAACTATGGCTACACCTTC
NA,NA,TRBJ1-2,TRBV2,CASSARDTPFYGYTF,TGTGCCAGCAGTGCCCGGGACACACCATTCTATGGCTACACCTTC
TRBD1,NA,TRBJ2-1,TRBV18,CASAGTGNYEQFF,TGTGCCAGCGCCGGGACAGGGAATTATGAGCAGTTCTTC
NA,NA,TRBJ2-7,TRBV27,CASNGQGSYEQYF,TGTGCCAGCAACGGGCAGGGGAGCTACGAGCAGTACTTC
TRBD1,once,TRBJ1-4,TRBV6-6,CASSYLTGGELFF,TGTGCCAGCAGTTACCTCACAGGGGGAGAGCTGTTTTTT
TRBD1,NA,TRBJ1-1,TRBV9,CASSVVGQAEAFF,TGTGCCAGCAGCGTAGTTGGACAGGCTGAAGCTTTCTTT
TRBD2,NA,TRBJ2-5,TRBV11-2,CASSLKLRGGEETQYF,TGTGCCAGCAGCTTAAAGTTGCGGGGGGGGGAAGAGACCCAGTACTTC
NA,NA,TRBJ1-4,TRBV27,CASSNRGGPRTNEKLFF,TGTGCCAGCAGTAATCGTGGAGGGCCCAGAACTAATGAAAAACTGTTTTTT